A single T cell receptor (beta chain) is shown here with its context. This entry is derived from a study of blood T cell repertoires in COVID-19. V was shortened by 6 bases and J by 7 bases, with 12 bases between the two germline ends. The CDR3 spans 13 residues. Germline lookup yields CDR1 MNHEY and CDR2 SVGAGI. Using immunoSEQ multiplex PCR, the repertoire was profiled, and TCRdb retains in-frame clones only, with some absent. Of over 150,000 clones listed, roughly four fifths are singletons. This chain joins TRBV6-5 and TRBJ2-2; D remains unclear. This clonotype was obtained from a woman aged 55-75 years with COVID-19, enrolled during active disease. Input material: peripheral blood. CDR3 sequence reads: CASSAIPGGELFF. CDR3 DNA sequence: TGTGCCAGCAGCGCGATCCCTGGCGGGGAGCTGTTTTTT.